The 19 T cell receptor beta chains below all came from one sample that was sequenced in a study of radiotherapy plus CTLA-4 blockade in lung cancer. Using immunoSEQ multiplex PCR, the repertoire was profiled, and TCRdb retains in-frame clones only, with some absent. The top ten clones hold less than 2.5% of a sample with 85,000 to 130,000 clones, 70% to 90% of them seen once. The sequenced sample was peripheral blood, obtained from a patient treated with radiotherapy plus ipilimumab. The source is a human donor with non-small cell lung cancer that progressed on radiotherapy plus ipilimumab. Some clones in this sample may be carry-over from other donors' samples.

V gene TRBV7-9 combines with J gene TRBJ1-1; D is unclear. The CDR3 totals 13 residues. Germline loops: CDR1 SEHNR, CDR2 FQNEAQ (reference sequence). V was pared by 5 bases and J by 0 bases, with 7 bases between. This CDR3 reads CASSRKLNTEAFF. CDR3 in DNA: TGTGCCAGCAGCAGGAAATTGAACACTGAAGCTTTCTTT.

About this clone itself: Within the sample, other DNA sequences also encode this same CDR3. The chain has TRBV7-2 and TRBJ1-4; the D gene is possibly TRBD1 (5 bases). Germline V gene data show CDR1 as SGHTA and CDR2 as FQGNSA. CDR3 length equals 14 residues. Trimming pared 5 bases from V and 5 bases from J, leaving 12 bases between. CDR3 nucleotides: TGTGCCAGCAGCCTCAGGGCCCTGAATGAAAAACTGTTTTTT. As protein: CASSLRALNEKLFF.

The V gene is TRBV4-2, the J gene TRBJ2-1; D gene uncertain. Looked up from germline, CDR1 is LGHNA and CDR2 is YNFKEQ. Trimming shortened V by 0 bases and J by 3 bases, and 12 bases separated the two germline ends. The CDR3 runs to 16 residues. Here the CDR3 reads CASSQDGSGGYNEQFF. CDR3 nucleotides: TGTGCCAGCAGCCAAGACGGTTCGGGTGGCTACAATGAGCAGTTCTTC.

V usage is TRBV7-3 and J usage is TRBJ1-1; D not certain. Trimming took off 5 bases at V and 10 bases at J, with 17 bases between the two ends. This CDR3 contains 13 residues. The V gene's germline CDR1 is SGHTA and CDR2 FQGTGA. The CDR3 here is CASSPGSTQRAFF. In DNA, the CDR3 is TGTGCCAGCAGCCCCGGCTCGACCCAGAGAGCTTTCTTT. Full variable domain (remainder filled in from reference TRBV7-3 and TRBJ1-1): GAGVSQTPSNKVTEKGKYVELRCDPISGHTALYWYRQSLGQGPEFLIYFQGTGAADDSGLPNDRFFAVRPEGSVSTLKIQRTERGDSAVYLCASSPGSTQRAFFGQGTRLTVV.

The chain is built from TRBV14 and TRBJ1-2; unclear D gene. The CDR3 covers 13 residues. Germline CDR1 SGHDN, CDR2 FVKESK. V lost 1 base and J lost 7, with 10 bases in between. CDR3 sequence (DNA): TGTGCCAGCAGCCAAGGGGCGGGATCTGGCTACACCTTC. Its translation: CASSQGAGSGYTF.

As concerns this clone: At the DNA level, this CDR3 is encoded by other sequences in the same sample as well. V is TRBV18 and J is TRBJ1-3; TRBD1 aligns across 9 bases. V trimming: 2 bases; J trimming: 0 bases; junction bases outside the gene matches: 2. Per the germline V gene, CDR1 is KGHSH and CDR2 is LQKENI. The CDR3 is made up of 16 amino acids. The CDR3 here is CASSPGQGSSGNTIYF. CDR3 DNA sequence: TGTGCCAGCTCACCAGGACAGGGGAGCTCTGGAAACACCATATATTTT.

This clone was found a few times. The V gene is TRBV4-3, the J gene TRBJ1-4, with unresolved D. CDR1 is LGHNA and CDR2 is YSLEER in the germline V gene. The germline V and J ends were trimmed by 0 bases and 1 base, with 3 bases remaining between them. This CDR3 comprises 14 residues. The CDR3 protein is CASSQEGTNEKLFF. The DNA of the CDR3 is TGCGCCAGCAGCCAAGAAGGAACTAATGAAAAACTGTTTTTT.

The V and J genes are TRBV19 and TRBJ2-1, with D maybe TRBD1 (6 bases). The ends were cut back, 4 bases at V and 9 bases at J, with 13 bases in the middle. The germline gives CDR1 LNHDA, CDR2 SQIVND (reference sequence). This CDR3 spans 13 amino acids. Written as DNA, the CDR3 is TGTGCCAGTAGTAACGGTGGGGGCGCTGAGCAGTTCTTC. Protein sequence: CASSNGGGAEQFF. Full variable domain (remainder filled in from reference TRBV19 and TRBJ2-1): DGGITQSPKYLFRKEGQNVTLSCEQNLNHDAMYWYRQDPGQGLRLIYYSQIVNDFQKGDIAEGYSVSREKKESFPLTVTSAQKNPTAFYLCASSNGGGAEQFFGPGTRLTVL.

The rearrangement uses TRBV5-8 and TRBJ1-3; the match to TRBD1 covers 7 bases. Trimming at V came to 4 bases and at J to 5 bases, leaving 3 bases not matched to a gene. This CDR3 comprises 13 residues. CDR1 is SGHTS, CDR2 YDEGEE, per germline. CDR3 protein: CASSRTGRNTIYF. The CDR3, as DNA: TGTGCCAGCAGCCGGACAGGCCGAAACACCATATATTTT.

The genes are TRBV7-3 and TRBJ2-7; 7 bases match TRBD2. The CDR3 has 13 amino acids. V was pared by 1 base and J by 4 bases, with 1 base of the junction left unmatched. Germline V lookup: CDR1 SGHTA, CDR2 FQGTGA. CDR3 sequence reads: CASSLRGGYEQYF. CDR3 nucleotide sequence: TGTGCCAGCAGCTTAAGGGGGGGATACGAGCAGTACTTC.

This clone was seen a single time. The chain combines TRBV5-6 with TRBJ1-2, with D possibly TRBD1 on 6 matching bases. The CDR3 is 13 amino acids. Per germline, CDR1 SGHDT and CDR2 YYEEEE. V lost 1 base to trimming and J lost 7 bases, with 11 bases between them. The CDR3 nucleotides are TGTGCCAGCAGCTTGTTCAGGGGACCTGGCTACACCTTC. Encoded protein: CASSLFRGPGYTF. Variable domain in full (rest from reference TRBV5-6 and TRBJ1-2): DAGVTQSPTHLIKTRGQQVTLRCSPKSGHDTVSWYQQALGQGPQFIFQYYEEEERQRGNFPDRFSGHQFPNYSSELNVNALLLGDSALYLCASSLFRGPGYTFGSGTRLTVV.

This CDR3 is CASSLYGGSFEQYF. The CDR3 DNA follows: TGTGCCAGCAGCTTGTACGGGGGATCTTTCGAGCAGTACTTC. The V call is TRBV5-4, the J call TRBJ2-7; tentative D call: TRBD2 (6 bases). Germline CDR1 reads SGHNT; CDR2 reads YYREEE (reference sequence). Trimming took 1 base from V and 6 from J, leaving 14 bases between them. The CDR3 totals 14 residues.

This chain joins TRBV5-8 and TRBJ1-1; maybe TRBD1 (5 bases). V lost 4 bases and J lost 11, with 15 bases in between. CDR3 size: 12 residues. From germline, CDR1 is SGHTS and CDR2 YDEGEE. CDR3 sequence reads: CASSTRGTSAFF. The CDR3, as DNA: TGTGCCAGCAGCACCCGGGGGACTTCGGCTTTCTTT.

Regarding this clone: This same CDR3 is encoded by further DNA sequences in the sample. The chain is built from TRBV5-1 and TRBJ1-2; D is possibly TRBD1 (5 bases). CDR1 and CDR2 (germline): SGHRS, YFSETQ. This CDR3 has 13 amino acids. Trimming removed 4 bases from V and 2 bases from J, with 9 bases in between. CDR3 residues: CASSPGVNYGYTF. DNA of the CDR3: TGCGCCAGCAGCCCGGGGGTGAACTATGGCTACACCTTC.

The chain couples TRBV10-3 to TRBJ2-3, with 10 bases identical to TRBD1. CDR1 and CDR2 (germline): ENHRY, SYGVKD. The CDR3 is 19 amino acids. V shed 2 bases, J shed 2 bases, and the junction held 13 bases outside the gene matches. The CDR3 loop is CAISENEDRGKMDTDTQYF. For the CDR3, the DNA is TGTGCCATCAGTGAGAACGAGGACAGGGGGAAGATGGACACAGATACGCAGTATTTT.

The CDR3: CASSYTEAFF. The DNA of the CDR3 is TGTGCCAGCAGTTACACTGAAGCTTTCTTT. The chain has TRBV6-6 and TRBJ1-1; no reliable D call. Looked up from germline, CDR1 is MNHNY and CDR2 is SVGAGI (reference sequence). This CDR3 spans 10 amino acids. Trimming left V 2 bases short and J 5 bases short, with 0 bases between.

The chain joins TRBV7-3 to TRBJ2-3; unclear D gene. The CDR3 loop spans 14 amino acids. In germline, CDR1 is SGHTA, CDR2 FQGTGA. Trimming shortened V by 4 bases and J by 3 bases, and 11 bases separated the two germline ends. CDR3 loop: CASSSFRATDTQYF. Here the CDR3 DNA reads TGTGCCAGCAGCTCATTTAGGGCGACAGATACGCAGTATTTT.

This CDR3 reads CASSLQVQGSTF. The CDR3 DNA is TGTGCCAGCAGCCTACAAGTACAGGGGAGCACCTTC. The V and J genes are TRBV7-2 and TRBJ1-2, with 7 bases matching TRBD1. Germline V lookup: CDR1 SGHTA, CDR2 FQGNSA. V lost 5 bases, J lost 13 bases, and 10 bases stayed unmatched. The CDR3 sequence is 12 residues long.

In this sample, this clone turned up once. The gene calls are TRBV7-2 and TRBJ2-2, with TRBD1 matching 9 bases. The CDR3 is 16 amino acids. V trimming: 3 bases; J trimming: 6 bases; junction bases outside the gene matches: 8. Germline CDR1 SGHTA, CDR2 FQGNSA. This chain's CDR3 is CASSLTGGIVAGELFF. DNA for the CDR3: TGTGCCAGCAGCTTGACAGGGGGTATTGTAGCCGGGGAGCTGTTTTTT.